The 29 T cell receptor beta chains in this list originate from one sample, sequenced in a study of T cell responses to AZD1222 COVID-19 vaccine (dated by TCRdb to 2020 to 2023). The label giving this sample's time point can be read as: baseline before first vaccination. Receptor libraries were prepared by the immunoSEQ multiplex PCR assay. Held by TCRdb, this immuneACCESS table contains in-frame sequences only and omits some clones. Under half of the omission traces to an unresolved V gene where checked; the cause of the rest is unknown. This sample is represented by 80,000 or so clones; around four fifths of them were singletons. 2.9% of the sample belongs to the ten largest clones. The sample in question was peripheral blood, obtained on day 0 of AZD1222 vaccination. These receptors originate from an adult in good health.

The CDR3 here is CASSIMGLAGKETQYF. The CDR3 DNA is TGTGCCAGTAGTATCATGGGACTAGCGGGAAAGGAGACCCAGTACTTC. This chain links TRBV19 with TRBJ2-5, with 13 bases identical to TRBD2. The CDR3 covers 16 residues. Trimming cost V 3 bases and J 5 bases; bases outside gene matches: 6. Germline values: CDR1 LNHDA, CDR2 SQIVND (reference sequence). The variable domain in full, completed from reference TRBV19 and TRBJ2-5, reads DGGITQSPKYLFRKEGQNVTLSCEQNLNHDAMYWYRQDPGQGLRLIYYSQIVNDFQKGDIAEGYSVSREKKESFPLTVTSAQKNPTAFYLCASSIMGLAGKETQYFGPGTRLLVL.

This clone has more than one count but fewer than ten. The chain has TRBV10-3 and TRBJ2-3, with 7 bases aligning to TRBD1. The V gene's germline CDR1 is ENHRY and CDR2 SYGVKD. This CDR3 comprises 16 residues. V gave up 2 bases and J gave up 2 bases; unmatched junction bases: 7. The CDR3 nucleotides are TGTGCCATCAGTGAGCCCTGGACAGGTTCCACAGATACGCAGTATTTT. Its protein is CAISEPWTGSTDTQYF.

The chain links TRBV11-2 to TRBJ2-2, with D unclear. Trimming took 1 base from V and 6 from J, leaving 0 bases between them. This CDR3 is 11 amino acids long. Germline CDR1 is SGHAT and CDR2 is FQNNGV. CDR3 sequence (DNA): TGTGCCAGCAGCTTAGCCGGGGAGCTGTTTTTT. Its protein product is CASSLAGELFF.

The table lists this clone with a count of one. The chain employs TRBV4-3 and TRBJ2-6; D uncertain. The CDR3 is 17 residues long. The germline V gene encodes CDR1 LGHNA and CDR2 YSLEER. V was pared by 4 bases and J by 3 bases, with 16 bases between. This chain's CDR3 is CASSPGSAPDGANVLTF. The CDR3 region has the DNA TGCGCCAGCAGCCCCGGTTCGGCCCCTGATGGGGCCAACGTCCTGACTTTC.

This chain connects TRBV7-9 to TRBJ1-6; D is perhaps TRBD1 (5 bases). CDR1 and CDR2 from the germline V gene are SEHNR and FQNEAQ (reference sequence). The CDR3 has 18 residues. With 0 bases removed from V and 6 bases from J, the gap between germline ends came to 18 bases. Here the CDR3 reads CASSLAGGSGGRNSPLHF. As DNA, the CDR3 is TGTGCCAGCAGCTTAGCGGGGGGATCCGGTGGACGTAATTCACCCCTCCACTTT.

The V gene is TRBV19, the J gene TRBJ2-5, with TRBD2 matching over 7 bases. V gave up 5 bases and J gave up 5 bases; unmatched junction bases: 8. This CDR3 spans 14 amino acids. The germline V gene has CDR1 LNHDA and CDR2 SQIVND (reference sequence). The CDR3 DNA reads as TGTGCCAGTAGTCCAACGCACGGGGGGGAGACCCAGTACTTC. Translating it yields CASSPTHGGETQYF. Full variable domain (outside the CDR3, taken from reference TRBV19 and TRBJ2-5): DGGITQSPKYLFRKEGQNVTLSCEQNLNHDAMYWYRQDPGQGLRLIYYSQIVNDFQKGDIAEGYSVSREKKESFPLTVTSAQKNPTAFYLCASSPTHGGETQYFGPGTRLLVL.

This chain joins TRBV29-1 and TRBJ2-2; TRBD2 agrees at 7 bases. The CDR3 is 14 residues long. The V and J ends lost 4 bases and 6 bases, in that order; junction bases with no gene match: 8. Germline CDR1 and CDR2: SQVTM and ANQGSEA. CDR3 amino acids: CSVGGLSGAGELFF. The CDR3 DNA reads as TGCAGCGTTGGGGGACTAAGTGGAGCCGGGGAGCTGTTTTTT.

The J gene is TRBJ2-5, the V gene TRBV6-4, with D perhaps TRBD2 (5 bases). The CDR3 is made up of 13 amino acids. Trimming left V 6 bases short and J 5 bases short, with 13 bases between. Germline values: CDR1 MRHNA, CDR2 SNTAGT. CDR3 in amino acids: CASSFSGGETQYF. The CDR3 coding sequence is TGTGCCAGCAGCTTCAGCGGCGGGGAGACCCAGTACTTC.

Details on this clone: Other nucleotide sequences in the sample specify the same CDR3. The V gene is TRBV12-3 or TRBV12-4, the J gene TRBJ2-1; D remains unclear. The CDR3 loop spans 13 amino acids. Trimming took off 3 bases at V and 3 bases at J, with 6 bases between the two ends. CDR3 DNA: TGTGCCAGCAGTTTGTTGGTCTACAATGAGCAGTTCTTC. Amino acids: CASSLLVYNEQFF.

V usage is TRBV4-3 and J usage is TRBJ2-7; 7 positions agree with TRBD2. The J segment lost 2 bases and the V segment lost 3 bases, leaving 13 bases of the junction unmatched. Germline V gene sequence: CDR1 LGHNA, CDR2 YSLEER. The CDR3 is made up of 17 amino acids. CDR3 amino acids: CASSHRRDAGVTYEQYF. The CDR3 DNA reads as TGCGCCAGCAGCCACCGGAGGGATGCGGGGGTTACCTACGAGCAGTACTTC.

The chain is built from TRBV7-9 and TRBJ1-2; 12 bases are a match to TRBD1. The CDR3 is 16 amino acids. Germline V gene sequence: CDR1 SEHNR, CDR2 FQNEAQ (reference sequence). V gave up 5 bases and J gave up 1 base; unmatched junction bases: 5. CDR3 sequence: CASSHRDRGLNYGYTF. The CDR3 DNA reads as TGTGCCAGCAGCCACCGGGACAGGGGGCTTAACTATGGCTACACCTTC.

The chain recombines TRBV4-3 with TRBJ1-2; tentatively, D is TRBD1 (5 bases). The CDR3 extends over 15 amino acids. The germline V gene encodes CDR1 LGHNA and CDR2 YSLEER. V shed 1 base and J shed 0 bases, with 9 bases lying between them. The CDR3 DNA reads as TGCGCCAGCAGCCAAGGCAGGGACGCTAACTATGGCTACACCTTC. This codes for CASSQGRDANYGYTF.

The chain recombines TRBV6-5 with TRBJ2-7; 7 bases are a match to TRBD2. Germline V lookup: CDR1 MNHEY, CDR2 SVGAGI. The length of the CDR3 is 13 residues. J lost 3 bases, V lost 6 bases, and 5 bases had no gene match. This chain's CDR3 is CASSRGTNYEQYF. CDR3 DNA: TGTGCCAGCAGCCGCGGGACTAACTACGAGCAGTACTTC.

The rearrangement uses TRBV5-5 and TRBJ2-7; TRBD2 matches at 14 bases. The CDR3 spans 15 residues. Per germline, CDR1 SGHKS and CDR2 YYEKEE (reference sequence). The ends lost 2 bases at V and 6 bases at J; junction bases unmatched: 4. Written as DNA, the CDR3 is TGTGCCAGCAGCTTCGGGACTAGCGGGAGTCTCGAGCAGTACTTC. Protein sequence: CASSFGTSGSLEQYF.

The CDR3 here is CASSLYAGLSNQPQHF. In DNA form, the CDR3 reads TGCGCCAGCAGCCTTTATGCAGGGCTTAGCAATCAGCCCCAGCATTTT. V usage is TRBV4-1 and J usage is TRBJ1-5; possible D gene TRBD1, 5 bases. V shed 4 bases and J shed 0 bases, with 13 bases lying between them. Germline CDR1 and CDR2: MGHRA and YSYEKL. This CDR3 is 16 amino acids long.

The chain links TRBV6-5 to TRBJ2-5; 9 nucleotides match TRBD1. Losses at the gene ends were 4 bases for V and 5 bases for J; bases not matched to a gene: 8. CDR3 size: 15 residues. CDR1 MNHEY and CDR2 SVGAGI come from the germline V gene. CDR3 sequence: CASSSGTGSWETQYF. CDR3 nucleotide sequence: TGTGCCAGCAGTTCCGGGACAGGGAGTTGGGAGACCCAGTACTTC.

The chain carries TRBV7-9 and TRBJ2-1, with 7 bases matching TRBD1. Germline assignment: CDR1 SEHNR and CDR2 FQNEAQ (reference sequence). V lost 0 bases and J lost 4; bases outside the gene matches: 9. This CDR3 has 17 amino acids. DNA for the CDR3: TGTGCCAGCAGCTTAGCGCTTGGGGACAGCCCATACAATGAGCAGTTCTTC. Translating it yields CASSLALGDSPYNEQFF.

This rearrangement joins TRBV4-3 to TRBJ2-3, with 12 bases that match TRBD2. In germline, CDR1 is LGHNA, CDR2 YSLEER. This CDR3 region has 19 residues. After removal of 0 bases from V and 4 bases from J, the junction contained 11 bases not matched to a gene. DNA of the CDR3: TGCGCCAGCAGCCAAGATTCTAAGGGACTAGCGGGTGTTGCAGATACGCAGTATTTT. Protein: CASSQDSKGLAGVADTQYF.

V usage is TRBV6-5 and J usage is TRBJ1-2; no clear D. The CDR3 length is 13 residues. Germline assignment: CDR1 MNHEY and CDR2 SVGAGI. Between the trimmed V and J ends, which lost 0 bases and 8 bases, there was a span of 10 bases. The CDR3 protein is CASSYSSRPGYTF. The DNA for the CDR3 is TGTGCCAGCAGTTACTCAAGTCGGCCCGGCTACACCTTC.

The CDR3 DNA follows: TGTGCCAGCAGCTGGGACGGGGGACAGGGGACGGGAGGCTACACCTTC. It is translated as CASSWDGGQGTGGYTF. This chain uses TRBV7-9 with TRBJ1-2; 10 nucleotides line up with TRBD1. CDR1 and CDR2 (germline): SEHNR, FQNEAQ (reference sequence). The CDR3 totals 16 residues. V gave up 4 bases and J gave up 8 bases; unmatched junction bases: 13.

The chain employs TRBV9 and TRBJ2-3; TRBD2 is a possible D gene (6 bases). The V end lost 4 bases, the J end lost 1 base, and 13 bases lay between the germline ends. The CDR3 has 15 amino acids. Germline assignment: CDR1 SGDLS and CDR2 YYNGEE. This chain's CDR3 is CASSPRAGRTDTQYF. In DNA, the CDR3 is TGTGCCAGCAGCCCCAGGGCGGGGCGCACAGATACGCAGTATTTT.

The chain joins TRBV2 to TRBJ2-7; D gene uncertain. Germline V gene lookup returns CDR1 SNHLY and CDR2 FYNNEI. Trimming took off 6 bases at V and 2 bases at J, with 8 bases between the two ends. The CDR3 spans 12 residues. In DNA, the CDR3 is TGTGCCAGCAGCTATGCAACCTACGAGCAGTACTTC. Translated: CASSYATYEQYF.

The chain has TRBV19 and TRBJ1-4; TRBD1 aligns across 10 bases. The V gene's germline CDR1 is LNHDA and CDR2 SQIVND (reference sequence). The CDR3 has 15 residues. V shed 7 bases and J 10 bases; nucleotides not matched to a gene: 12. The CDR3 nucleotides read TGTGCCAGTACCCCGCCAGGGACAGGGGCCGGAAAACTGTTTTTT. Protein product: CASTPPGTGAGKLFF.

The rearrangement joins TRBV3-1 (or the pseudogene TRBV3-2) to TRBJ2-2, with 9 bases that match TRBD2. The CDR3 contains 15 residues. V dropped 3 bases and J dropped 4; count of bases not matched to a gene: 3. CDR1 and CDR2 from the germline V gene are LGHDT and YNNKEL (reference sequence). CDR3 sequence (DNA): TGTGCCAGCAGCCAGAGTAGCGGGGGCACCGGGGAGCTGTTTTTT. Protein: CASSQSSGGTGELFF.

The chain joins TRBV7-2 to TRBJ1-5; D call uncertain. The V gene's germline CDR1 is SGHTA and CDR2 FQGNSA. With 3 bases removed from V and 2 bases from J, the gap between germline ends came to 11 bases. The CDR3 contains 15 residues. The DNA of the CDR3 is TGTGCCAGCAGCTTTTTCACCGGAGGCAATCAGCCCCAGCATTTT. It encodes CASSFFTGGNQPQHF.

The chain uses TRBV5-6 and TRBJ2-3; 8 bases agree with TRBD2. V trimming: 2 bases; J trimming: 2 bases; junction bases outside the gene matches: 4. Germline V gives CDR1 SGHDT, CDR2 YYEEEE. This CDR3 region has 15 residues. The CDR3 protein is CASSFGTRATDTQYF. In DNA, the CDR3 is TGTGCCAGCAGCTTTGGGACTAGGGCCACAGATACGCAGTATTTT.

The chain carries TRBV19 and TRBJ1-5; 7 bases are shared with TRBD1. Germline V gene lookup returns CDR1 LNHDA and CDR2 SQIVND (reference sequence). The CDR3 is 16 amino acids. The trim removed 3 bases at V and 2 bases at J, leaving 7 bases unmatched. The CDR3 nucleotides read TGTGCCAGTAGTATGTTCAGGGGGGGAGGCAATCAGCCCCAGCATTTT. Encoded protein: CASSMFRGGGNQPQHF.

The chain has TRBV2 and TRBJ2-7; perhaps D is TRBD1 or TRBD2 (5 bases each). V was shortened by 0 bases and J by 2 bases, with 11 bases between the two germline ends. Germline lookup yields CDR1 SNHLY and CDR2 FYNNEI. This CDR3 has 15 residues. CDR3 in DNA: TGTGCCAGCAGTGAAGCCGACAGAGGGACCTACGAGCAGTACTTC. Protein: CASSEADRGTYEQYF.

The chain links TRBV11-1 to TRBJ2-1; D may correspond to TRBD1 or TRBD2 (5 bases each). Germline CDR1 reads SGHAT; CDR2 reads FQDESV (reference sequence). CDR3 length: 14 residues. V shed 5 bases and J shed 8 bases, with 16 bases lying between them. CDR3 sequence (DNA): TGTGCCAGCAGCACTAGAAGGGGCCGGGATGAGCAGTTCTTC. Translating gives CASSTRRGRDEQFF. The full variable domain, in which reference TRBV11-1 and TRBJ2-1 provide the parts outside the CDR3, is EAEVAQSPRYKITEKSQAVAFWCDPISGHATLYWYRQILGQGPELLVQFQDESVVDDSQLPKDRFSAERLKGVDSTLKIQPAELGDSAMYLCASSTRRGRDEQFFGPGTRLTVL.